Presented here are 22 T cell receptor beta chains from one specimen sequenced in a study of beta chain features in type 1 diabetes. General observations from the study: Among patients with Type 1 diabetes, TCRB CDR3s were moderately but significantly shorter in every one of the four CD4+ subsets.

Since all of the isolated RNA was reverse transcribed, expressed TCRB transcripts were what got sequenced. Sequenced by immunoSEQ multiplex PCR; TCRdb stores in-frame clones only, minus some. The repertoire consists of some 150,000 clones, with 9% to 10% occurring once and the leading ten covering about 0.65%. Antigens for these TCRs are unknown. The sample comprised central memory CD4+ T cells from blood. Receptors originate from a woman aged 25 to 39 with type 1 diabetes.

This clone was counted between two and nine times. The chain combines TRBV2 with TRBJ1-5, with no clear D. Trimming stripped 3 bases from V and 7 bases from J, with 16 bases between. The CDR3 has 15 amino acids. Germline CDR1 and CDR2: SNHLY and FYNNEI. CDR3 loop: CASSDQVRVGQPQHF. The DNA of the CDR3 is TGTGCCAGCAGTGACCAGGTGAGGGTCGGGCAGCCCCAGCATTTT.

The chain couples TRBV6-4 to TRBJ2-6; TRBD1 matches 8 bases. The V and J ends lost 7 bases and 0 bases, in that order; junction bases with no gene match: 8. In germline, CDR1 is MRHNA, CDR2 SNTAGT. The CDR3 covers 17 residues. The CDR3: CASISRQGLSGANVLTF. In DNA form, the CDR3 reads TGTGCCAGCATCTCGCGACAGGGGCTCTCTGGGGCCAACGTCCTGACTTTC.

This clone appeared a few times. CDR3 sequence reads: CSVEGGVSGPDEQFF. For the CDR3, the DNA is TGCAGCGTTGAAGGAGGAGTTAGCGGCCCCGATGAGCAGTTCTTC. This chain connects TRBV29-1 to TRBJ2-1, with D possibly matching TRBD2 (6 bases). Trimming took off 1 base at V and 8 bases at J, with 18 bases between the two ends. This CDR3 has 15 residues. The germline V gene encodes CDR1 SQVTM and CDR2 ANQGSEA.

This clone was detected a few times. The chain links TRBV25-1 to TRBJ2-1; D is possibly TRBD2 (6 bases). CDR3 length: 14 amino acids. The germline gives CDR1 MGHDK, CDR2 SYGVNS. With 7 bases removed from V and 4 bases from J, the gap between germline ends came to 14 bases. The DNA of the CDR3 is TGTGCCAGCAATGCGGCGGGAAAATACAATGAGCAGTTCTTC. Encoded protein: CASNAAGKYNEQFF.

V usage is TRBV6-6 and J usage is TRBJ2-1; 7 bases align to TRBD2. There are 15 residues in the CDR3. J was trimmed by 3 bases and V by 2 bases; bases with no gene match: 4. The germline V gene encodes CDR1 MNHNY and CDR2 SVGAGI (reference sequence). The CDR3 DNA sequence: TGTGCCAGCAGTTACCGGCGGGAGAGCTACAATGAGCAGTTCTTC. It is translated as CASSYRRESYNEQFF.

The sample holds a few counts of this clone. The chain uses TRBV7-6 and TRBJ2-5; D gene unclear. With 3 bases removed from V and 5 bases from J, the gap between germline ends came to 10 bases. The CDR3 is made up of 13 amino acids. The V gene's germline CDR1 is SGHVS and CDR2 FNYEAQ. The CDR3 protein is CASSFTAPETQYF. The DNA for the CDR3 is TGTGCCAGCAGCTTTACAGCTCCGGAGACCCAGTACTTC.

J is TRBJ1-2 and V is TRBV5-1; 8 bases fit TRBD1. V trimming: 4 bases; J trimming: 7 bases; junction bases outside the gene matches: 12. The CDR3 covers 15 residues. The germline CDR1 and CDR2 sequences are SGHRS and YFSETQ. The CDR3 protein is CASSLGTTGGSGYTF. In DNA, the CDR3 is TGCGCCAGCAGCCTGGGCACAACAGGGGGGTCTGGCTACACCTTC.

This clone was picked up a small number of times. Compared with germline, one end of the junction differs, possibly owing to a read error. The chain carries TRBV7-7 and TRBJ2-1, with 12 bases matching TRBD2. There are 15 residues in the CDR3. Looked up from germline, CDR1 is SSHAT and CDR2 is FNYEAQ (reference sequence). CDR3: CASSPGLAGSNEQFF. DNA for the CDR3: TGTGCTAGCAGCCCCGGACTAGCGGGGAGCAATGAGCAGTTCTTC.

The CDR3 region has the DNA TGTGCCAGCAGCCCCCTTGGGCTGCTGGGGGGAGAGACCCAGTACTTC. Its translation is CASSPLGLLGGETQYF. The genes are TRBV9 and TRBJ2-5; D is perhaps TRBD2 (6 bases). The CDR3 is 16 amino acids. V was trimmed by 4 bases and J by 4 bases, leaving 20 bases between them. Germline V CDR1 and CDR2: SGDLS, YYNGEE.

This clone was detected only a few times. The chain recombines TRBV30 with TRBJ2-7; D possibly corresponds to TRBD1 (6 bases). The CDR3 loop spans 13 amino acids. The germline V gene encodes CDR1 GTSNPN and CDR2 SVGIG (reference sequence). Trimming cost V 5 bases and J 6 bases, with 17 bases left between them. The CDR3 loop is CAWARRGDGEQYF. For the CDR3, the DNA is TGTGCCTGGGCCCGCAGGGGAGATGGCGAGCAGTACTTC. Supplemented by reference TRBV30 and TRBJ2-7, the full variable domain reads SQTIHQWPATLVQPVGSPLSLECTVEGTSNPNLYWYRQAAGRGLQLLFYSVGIGQISSEVPQNLSASRPQDRQFILSSKKLLLSDSGFYLCAWARRGDGEQYFGPGTRLTVT.

The J gene is TRBJ1-4, the V gene TRBV6-5; the match to TRBD1 covers 7 bases. Germline values: CDR1 MNHEY, CDR2 SVGAGI. CDR3 size: 14 residues. V was clipped by 5 bases and J by 5 bases; unmatched bases: 5. DNA of the CDR3: TGTGCCAGCAGTAAGCGACAGGGCAATGAAAAACTGTTTTTT. It yields the protein CASSKRQGNEKLFF.

The chain recombines TRBV18 with TRBJ2-7; no clear D. CDR3 size: 15 residues. The germline gives CDR1 KGHSH, CDR2 LQKENI. The V gene lost 3 bases and the J gene lost 5 bases, with 17 bases spanning the gap. CDR3 DNA: TGTGCCAGCTCACCTCCGCTGCCCACAACTAACGAGCAGTACTTC. It is translated as CASSPPLPTTNEQYF.

This clone was counted only a few times. This chain uses TRBV5-6 with TRBJ2-3; D not resolved. Germline CDR1 SGHDT, CDR2 YYEEEE. V gave up 2 bases and J gave up 7 bases, with 5 bases separating them. The CDR3 has 11 residues. In DNA form, the CDR3 reads TGTGCCAGCAGCTTTAGCAATACGCAGTATTTT. As protein: CASSFSNTQYF.

The table lists this clone with a few counts. This rearrangement joins TRBV28 to TRBJ1-2; 8 nucleotides line up with TRBD1. This CDR3 comprises 15 residues. Germline V gene data show CDR1 as MDHEN and CDR2 as SYDVKM. The V segment lost 5 bases and the J segment 3 bases; nucleotides outside the gene matches: 8. CDR3 sequence reads: CASSGQGLNHYGYTF. The CDR3 DNA is TGTGCCAGCAGTGGACAGGGTCTAAACCACTATGGCTACACCTTC.

This clone showed up just a few times. V and J are TRBV2 and TRBJ2-5; perhaps TRBD2 as D (5 bases). Germline V gene lookup returns CDR1 SNHLY and CDR2 FYNNEI. This CDR3 region has 17 residues. Trimming took 6 bases from V and 1 from J, leaving 21 bases between them. The CDR3 is CASRPERRHIFQETQYF. The CDR3 nucleotides are TGTGCCAGCAGACCCGAGCGGAGGCACATTTTCCAAGAGACCCAGTACTTC.

The chain links TRBV6-6 to TRBJ1-1; 9 bases are a match to TRBD1. The germline V gene has CDR1 MNHNY and CDR2 SVGAGI (reference sequence). The ends lost 5 bases at V and 5 bases at J; junction bases unmatched: 3. The CDR3 is 13 residues long. The DNA for the CDR3 is TGTGCCAGCAGTCGGACAGGGGAAACTGAAGCTTTCTTT. Its protein product is CASSRTGETEAFF.

This clone has only a few counts. The rearrangement links TRBV27 to TRBJ1-3, with a tentative D call TRBD1 (5 bases). Germline-derived CDR1 and CDR2 are MNHEY and SMNVEV (reference sequence). Trimming removed 6 bases at V and 1 base at J, with 10 bases between. The CDR3 has 14 amino acids. The CDR3 bases are TGTGCCAGCAGGCGATCAGGGTCTGGAAACACCATATATTTT. Encoded protein: CASRRSGSGNTIYF.

This clone was picked up a small number of times. This chain connects TRBV5-6 to TRBJ2-5, with D possibly matching TRBD2 (6 bases). V lost 6 bases, J lost 5 bases, and 14 bases lay in between. Germline V lookup: CDR1 SGHDT, CDR2 YYEEEE. There are 13 residues in the CDR3. As DNA, the CDR3 is TGTGCCAGCACCGAACTAGCTTTGGAGACCCAGTACTTC. Encoded protein: CASTELALETQYF.

This clone has only a few counts. The gene calls are TRBV7-8 and TRBJ2-1, with 10 nucleotides matching TRBD1. There are 16 residues in the CDR3. Germline V gives CDR1 SGHVS, CDR2 FQNEAQ. With 3 bases clipped from V and 4 bases from J, the junction kept 6 bases outside the gene matches. CDR3 nucleotides: TGTGCCAGCAGCTTTATGCCGGGACAGGGGTACAATGAGCAGTTCTTC. Its protein is CASSFMPGQGYNEQFF.

This clone has more than one count but fewer than ten. The chain is built from TRBV2 and TRBJ2-7; weak D call: TRBD1 (5 bases). Germline V gene data show CDR1 as SNHLY and CDR2 as FYNNEI. V was cut by 6 bases and J by 7 bases, with 16 bases left in between. CDR3 length: 13 amino acids. The DNA for the CDR3 is TGTGCCAGCAGCAGACAGCTTCTACGAGAGCAGTACTTC. It specifies CASSRQLLREQYF.

This clone came up a few times. This rearrangement joins TRBV5-6 to TRBJ2-4; D is undetermined. V gave up 2 bases and J gave up 5 bases, with 2 bases separating them. The V gene's germline CDR1 is SGHDT and CDR2 YYEEEE. The CDR3 is made up of 11 amino acids. For the CDR3, the DNA is TGTGCCAGCAGCTTCGAAAACATTCAGTACTTC. Its translation is CASSFENIQYF.

This clone has only a few counts. The chain uses TRBV5-5 and TRBJ2-3; 10 bases align to TRBD2. The CDR3 has 16 amino acids. V dropped 6 bases and J dropped 2; count of bases not matched to a gene: 9. Germline-derived CDR1 and CDR2 are SGHKS and YYEKEE (reference sequence). The CDR3 bases are TGTGCCAGCATCGAATTACTAGCGGGACTCACAGATACGCAGTATTTT. It translates to CASIELLAGLTDTQYF.